The next 15 T cell receptor beta chains were all read from a single sample in a study of blood T cell repertoires in COVID-19. Using immunoSEQ multiplex PCR, the repertoire was profiled, and TCRdb retains in-frame clones only, with some absent. The sample carries 75,000 to 90,000 clones, roughly 80% recorded once. The sample comprised peripheral blood. All receptors derive from a woman in her 40s with active or convalescent COVID-19.

The V and J genes are TRBV18 and TRBJ2-5; 7 nucleotides line up with TRBD1. Trimming at V came to 3 bases and at J to 1 base, leaving 8 bases not matched to a gene. This CDR3 comprises 16 residues. CDR1 and CDR2 from the germline V gene are KGHSH and LQKENI. In nucleotides, the CDR3 is TGTGCCAGCTCACCCGTTAGACAGGGCCTCCAAGAGACCCAGTACTTC. Encoded protein: CASSPVRQGLQETQYF.

V is TRBV27 and J is TRBJ1-4, with D possibly being TRBD1 (5 bases). Germline CDR1 MNHEY, CDR2 SMNVEV (reference sequence). The V end was cut by 2 bases, the J end by 7 bases, with 14 bases between. The CDR3 consists of 15 residues. CDR3 nucleotide sequence: TGTGCCAGCAGTTTAAAAGCGATGGGGCTTGAAAAACTGTTTTTT. It codes for CASSLKAMGLEKLFF.

This rearrangement joins TRBV5-1 to TRBJ2-7, with a possible D match to TRBD1 (5 bases). Germline V gene lookup returns CDR1 SGHRS and CDR2 YFSETQ. V lost 0 bases, J lost 3 bases, and 10 bases lay in between. CDR3 size: 14 residues. Here the CDR3 DNA reads TGCGCCAGCAGCTTGGGGCAGGGCTACTACGAGCAGTACTTC. Translating gives CASSLGQGYYEQYF.

The chain uses TRBV5-4 and TRBJ1-4; D is unclear. Trimming removed 1 base from V and 8 bases from J, with 9 bases in between. This CDR3 is built from 13 residues. The germline gives CDR1 SGHNT, CDR2 YYREEE (reference sequence). CDR3 in DNA: TGTGCCAGCAGCTTGAGTCCCCAGGAAAAACTGTTTTTT. Translation gives CASSLSPQEKLFF. Based on the CDR3 plus reference TRBV5-4 and TRBJ1-4, the full variable domain is ETGVTQSPTHLIKTRGQQVTLRCSSQSGHNTVSWYQQALGQGPQFIFQYYREEENGRGNFPPRFSGLQFPNYSSELNVNALELDDSALYLCASSLSPQEKLFFGSGTQLSVL.

This chain joins TRBV7-5 and TRBJ1-2; the table calls TRBD1, which could not be checked here. TRBV7-5 is labeled a pseudogene. The CDR3 has 16 amino acids. The DNA for the CDR3 is TGTGTCAGAAGCTTAGTCCTTCTCCAGTCTAACTATGGCTACACCTTC. Translated: CVRSLVLLQSNYGYTF.

As to this clone: The junction differs from germline at one of its ends, possibly a read error. This chain uses TRBV12-3 or TRBV12-4 with TRBJ2-1; 10 positions agree with TRBD1. The CDR3 runs 13 residues. The CDR3 here is CASSLQTGGEKVF. CDR3 sequence (DNA): TGTGCCAGCAGTCTACAGACAGGGGGCGAGAAGGTCTTC.

This clone has only one observation. This chain uses TRBV29-1 with TRBJ2-5; D may be TRBD2 (6 bases). V was cut by 3 bases and J by 2 bases, with 13 bases left in between. The length of the CDR3 is 14 residues. The germline CDR1 and CDR2 sequences are SQVTM and ANQGSEA. CDR3 sequence (DNA): TGCAGCGTTGATCCCGCGGGGACGCAAGAGACCCAGTACTTC. This encodes CSVDPAGTQETQYF. The full variable domain, with the rest looked up from reference TRBV29-1 and TRBJ2-5, is SAVISQKPSRDICQRGTSLTIQCQVDSQVTMMFWYRQQPGQSLTLIATANQGSEATYESGFVIDKFPISRPNLTFSTLTVSNMSPEDSSIYLCSVDPAGTQETQYFGPGTRLLVL.

The chain combines TRBV5-8 with TRBJ1-4; D remains ambiguous. Trimming pared 6 bases from V and 2 bases from J, leaving 11 bases between. The germline V gene has CDR1 SGHTS and CDR2 YDEGEE. The CDR3 consists of 14 residues. CDR3 in DNA: TGTGCCAGCAATGGAGGTGGGACTAATGAAAAACTGTTTTTT. This translates into CASNGGGTNEKLFF.

The J gene is TRBJ2-7, the V gene TRBV5-1, with D tentatively TRBD2 (5 bases). Germline V lookup: CDR1 SGHRS, CDR2 YFSETQ. The CDR3 loop spans 17 amino acids. Trimming removed 2 bases from V and 0 bases from J, with 18 bases in between. The CDR3 loop is CASSLRDTEGSSYEQYF. DNA for the CDR3: TGCGCCAGCAGCTTACGAGACACTGAGGGTAGCTCCTACGAGCAGTACTTC.

V and J are TRBV19 and TRBJ2-2; D may be TRBD2 (7 bases). Germline lookup yields CDR1 LNHDA and CDR2 SQIVND (reference sequence). Trimming shortened V by 5 bases and J by 6 bases, and 13 bases separated the two germline ends. The CDR3 loop spans 14 amino acids. The CDR3: CASSLGGHAGELFF. As DNA, the CDR3 is TGTGCCAGTAGTCTGGGGGGGCACGCCGGGGAGCTGTTTTTT.

The V gene is TRBV7-2, the J gene TRBJ1-6, with D possibly being TRBD1 (5 bases). Trimming took 1 base from V and 8 from J, leaving 15 bases between them. The V gene's germline CDR1 is SGHTA and CDR2 FQGNSA. The CDR3 contains 16 residues. The CDR3: CASSLVAGWKDSPLHF. The CDR3 DNA follows: TGTGCCAGCAGCTTAGTAGCAGGGTGGAAGGATTCACCCCTCCACTTT. Combining the CDR3 with reference TRBV7-2 and TRBJ1-6 gives the whole variable domain GAGVSQSPSNKVTEKGKDVELRCDPISGHTALYWYRQSLGQGLEFLIYFQGNSAPDKSGLPSDRFSAERTGGSVSTLTIQRTQQEDSAVYLCASSLVAGWKDSPLHFGNGTRLTVT.

Notes on this clone: Other DNA sequences in the sample encode the same CDR3. The chain uses TRBV2 and TRBJ1-2, with a weak D call TRBD1 (6 bases). Looked up from germline, CDR1 is SNHLY and CDR2 is FYNNEI. CDR3 length: 13 residues. Trimming pared 4 bases from V and 4 bases from J, leaving 10 bases between. In nucleotides, the CDR3 is TGTGCCAGCAGTGTCGGGGGGCCCTATGGCTACACCTTC. The encoded protein is CASSVGGPYGYTF.

This sequence joins TRBV7-2 and TRBJ2-7; the match to TRBD1 covers 9 bases. The V and J ends lost 1 base and 3 bases, in that order; junction bases with no gene match: 4. The CDR3 has 15 residues. The germline V gene encodes CDR1 SGHTA and CDR2 FQGNSA. The CDR3 sequence is CASSLGGQGYYEQYF. As DNA, the CDR3 is TGTGCCAGCAGCTTAGGGGGACAGGGCTACTACGAGCAGTACTTC.

The chain combines TRBV6-2 or TRBV6-3 with TRBJ2-7; 12 bases map to TRBD1. Germline loops: CDR1 MNHEY, CDR2 SVGEGT. The CDR3 runs 15 residues. The V and J ends lost 4 bases and 3 bases, in that order; junction bases with no gene match: 4. CDR3 region: CASSWGTGGYYEQYF. The DNA for the CDR3 is TGTGCCAGCAGTTGGGGGACAGGGGGCTACTACGAGCAGTACTTC.

The chain joins TRBV25-1 to TRBJ1-1, with unresolved D. The CDR3 extends over 14 amino acids. Germline lookup yields CDR1 MGHDK and CDR2 SYGVNS. V was cut by 5 bases and J by 1 base, with 11 bases left in between. DNA for the CDR3: TGTGCCAGCAGTTGGGGAGGCACGAACACTGAAGCTTTCTTT. It codes for CASSWGGTNTEAFF.